The present TCR beta chain was sequenced within a study of blood T cell repertoires in COVID-19. Study overall: COVID-19 samples, acute and convalescent, were from the United States, Italy and Spain. PBMCs, B-cell-depleted T cells, or T cells were the source of the cDNA or gDNA that made up the material.

With 4 bases clipped from V and 4 bases from J, the junction kept 8 bases outside the gene matches. Germline values: CDR1 MDHEN, CDR2 SYDVKM. CDR3 length equals 16 residues. Original data processing: By means of reference gene primer amplification, nucleated cell counts were estimated. The data were produced by immunoSEQ multiplex PCR, yet TCRdb's version contains in-frame clones alone and is incomplete. The V and J calls and clone size come from that table; D and trimming were worked out from the DNA. This sample has around 100,000 clones, with 70% to 90% found just once. Sample: peripheral blood. The V and J genes are TRBV28 and TRBJ2-2; the match to TRBD1 covers 8 bases. This receptor was taken from a woman in her 30s with acute or convalescent COVID-19. The CDR3 here is CASSSRQGARTGELFF. CDR3 DNA sequence: TGTGCCAGCAGTTCAAGGCAGGGGGCCCGCACCGGGGAGCTGTTTTTT.